One sample yielded the 22 T cell receptor beta chains listed below, sequenced in a study of shared clonotypes between healthy human individuals. Naivety among CD8 cells was defined by CD45RO negativity and positive CCR7 selection, thereby excluding terminally differentiated effector memory CD45RA+ cells. The method was immunoSEQ multiplex PCR; TCRdb's version includes in-frame clones alone and lacks a portion of them. This table has millions of clones, about 95% appearing once. The specimen sequenced was naive CD8+ T cells sorted from blood. The receptors derive from a man aged 18 to 29 in good health.

The rearrangement uses TRBV7-2 and TRBJ2-7, with D possibly matching TRBD1 (5 bases). CDR1 SGHTA and CDR2 FQGNSA come from the germline V gene. Trimming removed 0 bases from V and 4 bases from J, with 13 bases in between. The CDR3 sequence is 15 residues long. CDR3 sequence: CASSLADTVKYEQYF. The DNA for the CDR3 is TGTGCCAGCAGCTTAGCGGACACGGTGAAGTACGAGCAGTACTTC.

This clone was detected only once. The rearrangement links TRBV7-9 to TRBJ2-6; tentative D call: TRBD1 (6 bases). Trimming took off 6 bases at V and 0 bases at J, with 18 bases between the two ends. Germline loops: CDR1 SEHNR, CDR2 FQNEAQ (reference sequence). The CDR3 length is 18 residues. CDR3: CASSLPWDKVSGANVLTF. Written as DNA, the CDR3 is TGTGCCAGCAGTTTGCCGTGGGACAAGGTCTCTGGGGCCAACGTCCTGACTTTC.

Worth noting for this clone: This same CDR3 is encoded by further DNA sequences in the sample. The genes are TRBV11-2 and TRBJ2-7; D is possibly TRBD2 (5 bases). Trimming took 1 base from V and 2 from J, leaving 9 bases between them. Germline assignment: CDR1 SGHAT and CDR2 FQNNGV. CDR3 length: 14 residues. The CDR3 reads CASSLASGAYEQYF. The CDR3 coding sequence is TGTGCCAGCAGCTTAGCATCCGGGGCCTACGAGCAGTACTTC. The entire variable domain, with the rest obtained from reference TRBV11-2 and TRBJ2-7, is as follows: EAGVAQSPRYKIIEKRQSVAFWCNPISGHATLYWYQQILGQGPKLLIQFQNNGVVDDSQLPKDRFSAERLKGVDSTLKIQPAKLEDSAVYLCASSLASGAYEQYFGPGTRLTVT.

In DNA form, the CDR3 reads TGTGCCAGCAGTTTAAGGGATGGATTAACGAACACTGAAGCTTTCTTT. It is translated as CASSLRDGLTNTEAFF. The rearrangement links TRBV27 to TRBJ1-1, with D uncertain. Trimming took off 2 bases at V and 1 base at J, with 14 bases between the two ends. The CDR3 spans 16 residues. CDR1 MNHEY and CDR2 SMNVEV come from the germline V gene (reference sequence).

This clone was found once. This chain joins TRBV27 and TRBJ2-1, with TRBD2 matching 11 bases. The J segment lost 5 bases and the V segment lost 5 bases, leaving 8 bases of the junction unmatched. The CDR3 sequence is 16 residues long. The germline CDR1 and CDR2 sequences are MNHEY and SMNVEV (reference sequence). In DNA, the CDR3 is TGTGCCAGCAGTATCTTAGCGGGAGGGCCCCACAATGAGCAGTTCTTC. Its protein product is CASSILAGGPHNEQFF.

The chain joins TRBV10-2 to TRBJ2-1, with a possible D match to TRBD1 (6 bases). Germline CDR1 is WSHSY and CDR2 is SAAADI. CDR3 length equals 11 residues. The V gene lost 5 bases and the J gene lost 9 bases, with 8 bases spanning the gap. In nucleotides, the CDR3 is TGCGCCAGCAGTCTAGGGGGTGAGCAGTTCTTC. Protein sequence: CASSLGGEQFF.

The chain carries TRBV6-6 and TRBJ2-3; 7 bases match TRBD2. CDR3 size: 16 residues. Germline CDR1 MNHNY, CDR2 SVGAGI (reference sequence). The junction had 8 bases not matched to a gene; V was cut back by 4 bases and J by 1 base. The CDR3 nucleotides read TGTGCCAGCAGTTTGGATCTAGCGGTGGGCACAGATACGCAGTATTTT. Protein product: CASSLDLAVGTDTQYF.

The chain carries TRBV7-9 and TRBJ2-2; D is unclear. The germline CDR1 and CDR2 sequences are SEHNR and FQNEAQ (reference sequence). This CDR3 has 13 amino acids. The V end lost 6 bases, the J end lost 1 base, and 6 bases lay between the germline ends. In nucleotides, the CDR3 is TGTGCCAGCAGACGAGTGAACACCGGGGAGCTGTTTTTT. This translates into CASRRVNTGELFF. Full variable domain (missing parts from reference TRBV7-9 and TRBJ2-2): DTGVSQNPRHKITKRGQNVTFRCDPISEHNRLYWYRQTLGQGPEFLTYFQNEAQLEKSRLLSDRFSAERPKGSFSTLEIQRTEQGDSAMYLCASRRVNTGELFFGEGSRLTVL.

As to this clone: Other DNA sequences in the same sample also yield this CDR3. The V call is TRBV29-1, the J call TRBJ2-5; 7 nucleotides align to TRBD1. The J call is in doubt because the DNA end fits TRBJ2-7 better. Looked up from germline, CDR1 is SQVTM and CDR2 is ANQGSEA. The CDR3 extends over 13 amino acids. CDR3 DNA: TGCAGCGTGGAAACCGGGACAGCGTACGAGCAGTACTTC. The encoded protein is CSVETGTAYEQYF.

This clone was counted once. The chain links TRBV19 to TRBJ1-1, with D uncertain. Germline-derived CDR1 and CDR2 are LNHDA and SQIVND (reference sequence). The CDR3 extends over 12 amino acids. Trimming cost V 5 bases and J 7 bases, with 11 bases left between them. The CDR3 region has the DNA TGTGCCAGTAGTGGAATCAGAGGTGAAGCTTTCTTT. This codes for CASSGIRGEAFF. Filled out from reference TRBV19 and TRBJ1-1, the complete variable domain reads DGGITQSPKYLFRKEGQNVTLSCEQNLNHDAMYWYRQDPGQGLRLIYYSQIVNDFQKGDIAEGYSVSREKKESFPLTVTSAQKNPTAFYLCASSGIRGEAFFGQGTRLTVV.

The CDR3 sequence is CAIDSGGGTDTQYF. The CDR3 DNA follows: TGTGCCATCGACAGCGGGGGGGGCACAGATACGCAGTATTTT. The chain joins TRBV10-3 to TRBJ2-3; 10 nucleotides line up with TRBD2. The CDR3 is made up of 14 amino acids. CDR1 and CDR2 from the germline V gene are ENHRY and SYGVKD. V dropped 8 bases and J dropped 1; count of bases not matched to a gene: 3.

The J gene is TRBJ2-5, the V gene TRBV11-2; tentatively, D is TRBD1 (6 bases). V shed 4 bases and J shed 5 bases, with 17 bases lying between them. Germline CDR1 is SGHAT and CDR2 is FQNNGV. The CDR3 consists of 15 residues. This chain's CDR3 is CASSSGNRVQETQYF. The CDR3 region has the DNA TGTGCCAGCAGCTCGGGAAACAGGGTTCAGGAGACCCAGTACTTC.

Note on this clone: The same CDR3 is also encoded by other DNA sequences in this sample. The rearrangement uses TRBV28 and TRBJ2-3; TRBD2 is a possible D gene (7 bases). This CDR3 is 14 amino acids long. Trimming left V 4 bases short and J 2 bases short, with 10 bases between. Looked up from germline, CDR1 is MDHEN and CDR2 is SYDVKM. The CDR3 DNA follows: TGTGCCAGCAGTTCCGGGGGGCCCACAGATACGCAGTATTTT. Translated, it gives CASSSGGPTDTQYF.

The DNA for the CDR3 is TGCGCCAGCAGCCAAGATTTGCCAGCGAACACCTACGAGCAGTACTTC. This translates into CASSQDLPANTYEQYF. This chain joins TRBV4-3 and TRBJ2-7; D gene uncertain. Trimming cost V 0 bases and J 2 bases, with 14 bases left between them. Germline V CDR1 and CDR2: LGHNA, YSLEER. This CDR3 region has 16 residues.

The J gene is TRBJ2-7, the V gene TRBV4-1, with TRBD2 as a possible D gene (5 bases). The germline V gene encodes CDR1 MGHRA and CDR2 YSYEKL. The CDR3 loop spans 16 amino acids. Trimming cost V 0 bases and J 1 base, with 13 bases left between them. Here the CDR3 DNA reads TGCGCCAGCAGCCAAGATCTGCGGGCTGTGTCCTACGAGCAGTACTTC. Protein product: CASSQDLRAVSYEQYF.

The chain uses TRBV5-8 and TRBJ1-4, with 8 nucleotides matching TRBD1. J gave up 8 bases and V 0 bases, and 3 bases lay outside the gene matches. This CDR3 is built from 14 residues. Per the germline V gene, CDR1 is SGHTS and CDR2 is YDEGEE. The CDR3 sequence: CASSLGQGSEKLFF. Here the CDR3 DNA reads TGTGCCAGCAGCTTGGGACAGGGGAGCGAAAAACTGTTTTTT.

This clone turned up a few times. The CDR3 sequence: CASSLTLGLRKTLHF. In nucleotides, the CDR3 is TGTGCCAGCAGCTTAACCCTTGGGTTGAGAAAGACCCTCCACTTT. The rearrangement uses TRBV11-2 and TRBJ1-6; D not certain. This CDR3 comprises 15 residues. Germline-derived CDR1 and CDR2 are SGHAT and FQNNGV. Between the trimmed V and J ends, which lost 2 bases and 14 bases, there was a span of 19 bases.

The chain uses TRBV5-6 and TRBJ2-7; 10 bases agree with TRBD1. J gave up 2 bases and V 4 bases, and 3 bases lay outside the gene matches. CDR1 SGHDT and CDR2 YYEEEE come from the germline V gene. The CDR3 has 14 amino acids. The CDR3, as DNA: TGTGCCAGCAGCGCCGGACAGGGGGCCTACGAGCAGTACTTC. Translated: CASSAGQGAYEQYF.

This sequence joins TRBV7-9 and TRBJ2-3; 12 positions agree with TRBD2. This CDR3 contains 17 residues. V trimming: 3 bases; J trimming: 2 bases; junction bases outside the gene matches: 6. Germline loops: CDR1 SEHNR, CDR2 FQNEAQ (reference sequence). The DNA for the CDR3 is TGTGCCAGCAGCTTCCTAGCGGGAGGGGGGGCCACAGATACGCAGTATTTT. Translating it yields CASSFLAGGGATDTQYF.

The rearrangement joins TRBV30 to TRBJ1-2; D not resolved. Germline V CDR1 and CDR2: GTSNPN, SVGIG (reference sequence). This CDR3 comprises 14 residues. The V end was cut by 0 bases, the J end by 8 bases, with 16 bases between. The CDR3 DNA follows: TGTGCCTGGAGTGTATCTCGAGGTCTGGGCGGCTACACCTTC. Residues: CAWSVSRGLGGYTF.

This clone was seen once. The rearrangement joins TRBV6-5 to TRBJ2-7; D not resolved. Per the germline V gene, CDR1 is MNHEY and CDR2 is SVGAGI. The CDR3 extends over 14 amino acids. V was clipped by 2 bases and J by 1 base, with 9 bases between them. CDR3 sequence: CASSYLEGSYEQYF. The DNA for the CDR3 is TGTGCCAGCAGTTACCTGGAAGGGTCCTACGAGCAGTACTTC.

V usage is TRBV29-1 and J usage is TRBJ1-4; the match to TRBD1 covers 7 bases. After removal of 7 bases from V and 3 bases from J, the junction contained 5 bases not matched to a gene. This CDR3 has 13 residues. Germline assignment: CDR1 SQVTM and CDR2 ANQGSEA. In DNA form, the CDR3 reads TGCAGCGCTCGTGGGACAGCTAATGAAAAACTGTTTTTT. Its translation: CSARGTANEKLFF.